Listed below are T cell receptor beta chains from one sample, sequenced in a study of T cells in Graves' hyperthyroidism and ophthalmopathy. TCRdb re-derived calls from the multiplex PCR reads in MiXCR, one entry per CDR3 protein. The sample consists of more than 500,000 distinct CDR3 sequences, roughly 15% of them appearing once. The sample consisted of blood. Source of these receptors: a woman in her 40s with Graves' ophthalmopathy. Both conserved end residues are part of each CDR3. A D gene is named only where the DNA matches it firmly. Size values are once, few and many counts, or a class for expanded clones, and some rows have none.

D	V	size	J	CDR3	DNA
NA	TRBV10-1	NA	TRBJ2-7	CASSEPGSYEQYF	TGCGCCAGCAGTGAACCCGGGTCCTACGAGCAGTACTTC
TRBD1	TRBV6-2/TRBV6-3	NA	TRBJ2-7	CASSYLSGTGAYEQYF	TGTGCCAGCAGTTATCTTTCCGGGACAGGAGCCTACGAGCAGTACTTC
NA	TRBV6-1	many	TRBJ1-1	CASSEALKGAEAFF	TGTGCCAGCAGTGAAGCGCTCAAGGGGGCTGAAGCTTTCTTT
NA	TRBV6-2/TRBV6-3	NA	TRBJ2-7	CASNSGAYEQYF	TGTGCCAGCAATTCCGGGGCATACGAGCAGTACTTC
TRBD2	TRBV28	NA	TRBJ2-2	CASSLRPAGGGNTGELFF	TGTGCCAGCAGTCTGCGACCAGCGGGAGGGGGCAACACCGGGGAGCTGTTTTTT
NA	TRBV27	many	TRBJ2-7	CASSSDTGSFFYEQYF	TGTGCCAGCAGTTCGGACACGGGGTCATTTTTCTACGAGCAGTACTTC
NA	TRBV6-1	NA	TRBJ2-5	CASRLGPLLGQETQYF	TGTGCCAGCAGACTTGGGCCCCTTTTGGGGCAAGAGACCCAGTACTTC
NA	TRBV20-1	once	TRBJ2-4	CSAGPDLAKNIQYF	TGCAGTGCTGGCCCTGATCTAGCCAAAAACATTCAGTACTTC
NA	TRBV7-9	few	TRBJ2-5	CASSLPPAEETQYF	TGTGCCAGCAGCTTACCCCCAGCTGAAGAGACCCAGTACTTC
NA	TRBV6-5	many	TRBJ1-2	CASSSFGVPYGYTF	TGTGCCAGCAGTTCCTTCGGGGTCCCCTATGGCTACACCTTC
TRBD1	TRBV11-2	many	TRBJ2-5	CASSPEGARPETQYF	TGTGCCAGCAGCCCCGAGGGGGCGCGCCCGGAGACCCAGTACTTC
TRBD1	TRBV19	few	TRBJ2-5	CASSMNRGETQYF	TGTGCCAGTAGTATGAACAGGGGTGAGACCCAGTACTTC
NA	TRBV12-3/TRBV12-4	many	TRBJ2-6	CASSADTYSGANVLTF	TGTGCCAGCAGCGCGGACACTTACTCTGGGGCCAACGTCCTGACTTTC
NA	TRBV6-5	many	TRBJ1-2	CASSPRGGRSGYTF	TGTGCCAGCAGTCCAAGGGGGGGGCGCTCTGGCTACACCTTC
NA	TRBV19	few	TRBJ2-4	CASSLHPSTGGTTNIQYF	TGTGCCAGTAGCCTCCACCCTTCGACAGGCGGAACGACAAACATTCAGTACTTC
NA	TRBV30	NA	TRBJ2-5	CAWDNGKRETQYF	TGTGCCTGGGATAACGGGAAACGGGAGACCCAGTACTTC
NA	TRBV12-3/TRBV12-4	many	TRBJ1-1	CASSSRRREPNEAFF	TGTGCCAGCAGTTCGAGAAGGCGGGAGCCAAATGAAGCTTTCTTT
NA	TRBV12-3/TRBV12-4	many	TRBJ1-3	CASSLAPWKVMSAGNTIYF	TGTGCCAGCAGTTTAGCGCCGTGGAAAGTAATGAGCGCTGGAAACACCATATATTTT
TRBD2	TRBV15	many	TRBJ2-7	CATSRGLAETYEQYF	TGTGCCACCAGCAGGGGACTAGCGGAAACCTACGAGCAGTACTTC
NA	TRBV7-8	many	TRBJ2-2	CASSLALAGRAGELFF	TGTGCCAGCAGCCTCGCGTTGGCAGGGCGCGCCGGGGAGCTGTTTTTT
TRBD1	TRBV7-9	many	TRBJ1-1	CASSLWTGGETEAFF	TGTGCCAGCAGCTTGTGGACAGGGGGGGAAACTGAAGCTTTCTTT
TRBD1	TRBV28	NA	TRBJ1-1	CASSSQIGTGRVNTEAFF	TGTGCCAGCAGTTCTCAGATCGGGACAGGGCGAGTGAACACTGAAGCTTTCTTT
NA	TRBV6-2/TRBV6-3	many	TRBJ1-2	CASMDGYGYTF	TGTGCCAGCATGGATGGCTATGGCTACACCTTC
NA	TRBV6-2/TRBV6-3	many	TRBJ1-2	CASSYQENYGYTF	TGTGCCAGCAGTTACCAGGAGAACTATGGCTACACCTTC
TRBD1	TRBV6-1	many	TRBJ2-7	CASHTGTGFREQYF	TGTGCCAGTCACACCGGGACAGGGTTCCGCGAGCAGTACTTC
TRBD1	TRBV20-1	many	TRBJ2-5	CSATSGGTFQETQYF	TGCAGTGCAACCTCAGGGGGCACCTTCCAAGAGACCCAGTACTTC
NA	TRBV20-1	many	TRBJ1-1	CSVVQGNTEAFF	TGCAGTGTCGTCCAGGGGAACACTGAAGCTTTCTTT
NA	TRBV3-1	few	TRBJ1-2	CASSQEPAYGYTF	TGTGCCAGCAGCCAAGAACCTGCCTATGGCTACACCTTC
TRBD1	TRBV24-1	many	TRBJ2-2	CATSDPDRGYVF	TGTGCCACCAGTGACCCTGACAGGGGGTACGTTTTT
NA	TRBV30	many	TRBJ1-1	CAWTSGSTEAFF	TGTGCCTGGACCAGTGGGTCGACTGAAGCTTTCTTT
NA	TRBV20-1	many	TRBJ2-2	CSAALGDTGELFF	TGCAGTGCCGCTTTAGGTGACACCGGGGAGCTGTTTTTT
TRBD2	TRBV30	few	TRBJ2-1	CAWTPPTSGTYNEQFF	TGTGCCTGGACTCCCCCTACTAGCGGGACCTACAATGAGCAGTTCTTC
NA	TRBV15	many	TRBJ2-5	CATSREDEYQETQYF	TGTGCCACCAGCAGAGAAGATGAGTACCAAGAGACCCAGTACTTC
TRBD2	TRBV6-5	many	TRBJ2-5	CASSLVGAGGGKETQYF	TGTGCCAGCAGCCTCGTCGGGGCGGGAGGTGGGAAAGAGACCCAGTACTTC
NA	TRBV30	few	TRBJ1-5	CAWSVPRGVRPQHF	TGTGCCTGGAGTGTACCCAGGGGCGTTCGGCCCCAGCATTTT
NA	TRBV7-8	medium-sized	TRBJ1-5	CASSLFKGQPQHF	TGTGCCAGCAGCTTATTCAAGGGTCAGCCCCAGCATTTT
NA	TRBV28	NA	TRBJ1-3	CASSHGSGRISGNTIYF	TGTGCCAGCAGTCATGGGTCCGGACGGATCTCTGGAAACACCATATATTTT
TRBD2	TRBV10-3	many	TRBJ2-7	CAIRGLAGSYEQYF	TGTGCCATTCGGGGACTAGCGGGGTCCTACGAGCAGTACTTC
TRBD2	TRBV10-3	many	TRBJ2-2	CAISASGDNTGELFF	TGTGCCATCAGTGCTAGCGGGGATAACACCGGGGAGCTGTTTTTT
NA	TRBV6-5	few	TRBJ2-6	CASSSKPSTRTTILIGANVLTF	TGTGCCAGCAGTTCCAAACCCTCGACACGTACTACTATTCTGATAGGGGCCAACGTCCTGACTTTC
NA	TRBV19	NA	TRBJ2-4	CASSISGAAKNIQYF	TGTGCCAGTAGTATATCAGGGGCAGCCAAAAACATTCAGTACTTC
NA	TRBV28	many	TRBJ1-2	CASSPSIWRGGGYTF	TGTGCCAGCAGTCCATCTATTTGGAGGGGGGGTGGCTACACCTTC
NA	TRBV11-2	many	TRBJ1-1	CASSPLEEETEAFF	TGTGCCAGCAGCCCGCTAGAGGAAGAGACTGAAGCTTTCTTT
TRBD2	TRBV9	many	TRBJ2-5	CASSATGTSGQETQYF	TGTGCCAGCAGCGCTACCGGGACTAGCGGCCAAGAGACCCAGTACTTC
NA	TRBV28	many	TRBJ2-7	CASSFTGSREQYF	TGTGCCAGCAGTTTCACAGGGAGTCGGGAGCAGTACTTC
NA	TRBV20-1	many	TRBJ1-1	CSATITAGNTEAFF	TGCAGTGCTACAATAACAGCTGGGAACACTGAAGCTTTCTTT
NA	TRBV4-1	many	TRBJ2-3	CASSQEASVGGDTQYF	TGCGCCAGCAGCCAAGAAGCTAGCGTGGGTGGAGATACGCAGTATTTT
NA	TRBV11-2	many	TRBJ2-7	CASSLVLAFSYEQYF	TGTGCCAGCAGCTTAGTCCTAGCGTTCTCCTACGAGCAGTACTTC
NA	TRBV7-8	many	TRBJ2-7	CASSLGPGAYEQYF	TGTGCCAGCAGCTTAGGCCCGGGGGCCTACGAGCAGTACTTC
NA	TRBV7-2	many	TRBJ2-7	CASSPPGAYEQYF	TGTGCCAGCAGCCCCCCGGGGGCCTACGAGCAGTACTTC
NA	TRBV29-1	many	TRBJ1-2	CSVEIGKIF	TGCAGCGTTGAGATAGGGAAGATCTTC
NA	TRBV9	NA	TRBJ2-2	CASSPQMLAVTGELFF	TGTGCCAGCAGCCCCCAGATGCTAGCTGTCACCGGGGAGCTGTTTTTT
TRBD1	TRBV7-9	NA	TRBJ1-5	CASSRGQTNQPQHF	TGTGCCAGCAGCCGGGGACAGACCAATCAGCCCCAGCATTTT
TRBD2	TRBV10-2	few	TRBJ2-3	CASRTSETDTQYF	TGCGCCAGCCGGACTAGCGAGACAGATACGCAGTATTTT